A single sample is the source of the 15 T cell receptor beta chains below, sequenced in a study of shared clonotypes between healthy human individuals. Assay used: immunoSEQ multiplex PCR; TCRdb lists only in-frame clones, some missing. The table includes millions of clones, around 95% detected once. Sequenced: naive CD4+ T cells sorted from blood. Noted subset: CD45RA+ positively selected. Receptors originate from a man aged 18 to 30 in good health.

This chain joins TRBV27 and TRBJ1-6, with D possibly being TRBD1 (6 bases). The CDR3 length is 13 residues. The V end was cut by 4 bases, the J end by 8 bases, with 9 bases between. Per the germline V gene, CDR1 is MNHEY and CDR2 is SMNVEV (reference sequence). The CDR3 DNA is TGTGCCAGCAGTTCTAACAGGGATTCACCCCTCCACTTT. It is translated as CASSSNRDSPLHF.

This chain uses TRBV5-1 with TRBJ2-5; D is unresolved. V lost 1 base and J 3 bases, leaving 10 bases between the germline ends. Germline values: CDR1 SGHRS, CDR2 YFSETQ. The CDR3 totals 14 residues. Here the CDR3 reads CASSLYETKETQYF. The DNA of the CDR3 is TGCGCCAGCAGCTTGTACGAAACCAAAGAGACCCAGTACTTC.

This sequence joins TRBV28 and TRBJ1-5; D is possibly TRBD1 (6 bases). V shed 3 bases and J shed 1 base, with 10 bases lying between them. The CDR3 contains 15 residues. In germline, CDR1 is MDHEN, CDR2 SYDVKM. For the CDR3, the DNA is TGTGCCAGCAGTTTCGGTCAGGGGAGCAATCAGCCCCAGCATTTT. Translated: CASSFGQGSNQPQHF.

The chain is built from TRBV6-5 and TRBJ2-5, with D possibly being TRBD1 (6 bases). The CDR3 consists of 15 residues. CDR1 is MNHEY and CDR2 is SVGAGI in the germline V gene. Trimming took off 5 bases at V and 4 bases at J, with 17 bases between the two ends. The CDR3: CASSRDPLGAETQYF. The CDR3 bases are TGTGCCAGCAGTAGAGACCCCCTGGGGGCAGAGACCCAGTACTTC.

The rearrangement links TRBV9 to TRBJ1-4, with D uncertain. The germline V gene has CDR1 SGDLS and CDR2 YYNGEE. The germline V and J ends were trimmed by 0 bases and 0 bases, with 9 bases remaining between them. The CDR3 spans 16 residues. DNA for the CDR3: TGTGCCAGCAGCGTAGGGCAGGCCGCAACTAATGAAAAACTGTTTTTT. It translates to CASSVGQAATNEKLFF. The entire variable domain, with the rest obtained from reference TRBV9 and TRBJ1-4, is as follows: DSGVTQTPKHLITATGQRVTLRCSPRSGDLSVYWYQQSLDQGLQFLIQYYNGEERAKGNILERFSAQQFPDLHSELNLSSLELGDSALYFCASSVGQAATNEKLFFGSGTQLSVL.

The genes are TRBV10-3 and TRBJ2-4, with D perhaps TRBD2 (7 bases). This CDR3 contains 15 residues. Germline assignment: CDR1 ENHRY and CDR2 SYGVKD. Trimming shortened V by 4 bases and J by 6 bases, and 16 bases separated the two germline ends. The CDR3 loop is CAISVGGGGVNIQYF. CDR3 coding DNA: TGTGCCATCAGTGTTGGGGGGGGCGGCGTAAACATTCAGTACTTC.

The rearrangement joins TRBV11-2 to TRBJ2-5; 11 bases are a match to TRBD2. Germline-derived CDR1 and CDR2 are SGHAT and FQNNGV. The CDR3 length is 17 residues. The J segment lost 5 bases and the V segment lost 0 bases, leaving 8 bases of the junction unmatched. CDR3 region: CASSLDQLAGVRETQYF. For the CDR3, the DNA is TGTGCCAGCAGCTTAGATCAACTAGCGGGAGTCAGGGAGACCCAGTACTTC. Together with reference TRBV11-2 and TRBJ2-5, the CDR3 gives the full variable domain: EAGVAQSPRYKIIEKRQSVAFWCNPISGHATLYWYQQILGQGPKLLIQFQNNGVVDDSQLPKDRFSAERLKGVDSTLKIQPAKLEDSAVYLCASSLDQLAGVRETQYFGPGTRLLVL.

The gene calls are TRBV7-2 and TRBJ1-2; 8 bases are shared with TRBD1. J was trimmed by 7 bases and V by 4 bases; bases with no gene match: 11. The CDR3 totals 15 residues. Germline CDR1 SGHTA, CDR2 FQGNSA. CDR3 sequence reads: CASSSLDRVRTGYTF. As DNA, the CDR3 is TGTGCCAGCAGCTCCTTGGACAGGGTAAGAACTGGCTACACCTTC. The variable domain in full, completed from reference TRBV7-2 and TRBJ1-2, reads GAGVSQSPSNKVTEKGKDVELRCDPISGHTALYWYRQSLGQGLEFLIYFQGNSAPDKSGLPSDRFSAERTGGSVSTLTIQRTQQEDSAVYLCASSSLDRVRTGYTFGSGTRLTVV.

The chain has TRBV30 and TRBJ2-1, with a tentative D call TRBD2 (5 bases). V was shortened by 0 bases and J by 6 bases, with 9 bases between the two germline ends. Per germline, CDR1 GTSNPN and CDR2 SVGIG (reference sequence). This CDR3 is built from 13 residues. The CDR3 nucleotides read TGTGCCTGGAGTGTAAGGAGGCCCAATGAGCAGTTCTTC. Amino acid sequence: CAWSVRRPNEQFF.

This clone is a singleton in its sample. The rearrangement uses TRBV30 and TRBJ2-1; TRBD2 agrees at 8 bases. Per germline, CDR1 GTSNPN and CDR2 SVGIG (reference sequence). The CDR3 runs to 19 residues. Unmatched junction bases numbered 15, after V lost 2 bases and J lost 0 bases. CDR3 residues: CAWSLWVTSGDYSYNEQFF. The CDR3 nucleotides are TGTGCCTGGAGTTTGTGGGTAACTAGCGGAGACTACTCCTACAATGAGCAGTTCTTC.

This chain links TRBV28 with TRBJ1-2, with 9 bases aligning to TRBD1. Germline V gives CDR1 MDHEN, CDR2 SYDVKM. J lost 4 bases, V lost 5 bases, and 8 bases had no gene match. The CDR3 loop spans 15 amino acids. The CDR3 DNA sequence: TGTGCCAGCAGTCCGCCCGGGACAGGGCTCTATGGCTACACCTTC. It encodes CASSPPGTGLYGYTF.

Concerning this clone itself: Other nucleotide sequences from this sample produce the same CDR3. J is TRBJ2-5 and V is TRBV27; 11 bases fit TRBD1. V dropped 5 bases and J dropped 5; count of bases not matched to a gene: 4. The CDR3 length is 14 residues. The germline gives CDR1 MNHEY, CDR2 SMNVEV (reference sequence). For the CDR3, the DNA is TGTGCCAGCAGTCCTCGGACAGGGGGCGAGACCCAGTACTTC. Amino acids: CASSPRTGGETQYF.

On this clone: A clone one base away is much larger, so this may be a read error. The V call is TRBV5-4, the J call TRBJ1-2; 9 positions agree with TRBD1. Looked up from germline, CDR1 is SGHNT and CDR2 is YYREEE (reference sequence). The CDR3 has 13 amino acids. Trimming at V came to 3 bases and at J to 8 bases, leaving 5 bases not matched to a gene. The CDR3 nucleotides read TGTGCCAGCAGCTCGTGGACAGGGGACGGCTACACCTTC. This translates into CASSSWTGDGYTF.

This sequence joins TRBV5-1 and TRBJ2-3, with D perhaps TRBD1 or TRBD2 (5 bases each). CDR1 and CDR2 (germline): SGHRS, YFSETQ. Trimming stripped 0 bases from V and 0 bases from J, with 14 bases between. The CDR3 loop spans 17 amino acids. The CDR3 here is CASSLAGLGVSTDTQYF. CDR3 in DNA: TGCGCCAGCAGCTTGGCGGGGCTGGGGGTCAGCACAGATACGCAGTATTTT.

This chain joins TRBV4-1 and TRBJ2-3; D is uncertain. This CDR3 region has 12 residues. CDR1 MGHRA and CDR2 YSYEKL come from the germline V gene. The germline V and J ends were trimmed by 1 base and 6 bases, with 5 bases remaining between them. CDR3 protein: CASSQAIDTQYF. CDR3 DNA: TGCGCCAGCAGCCAAGCTATCGATACGCAGTATTTT.